This entry lists 26 T cell receptor beta chains sequenced from one sample in a study of T-cell reconstitution after alpha-beta-depleted transplantation in children. For TCRbeta, the library was prepared with unique molecular identifiers. In TCRdb, the PCR reads were re-called with MiXCR into one record per CDR3 protein. Of some 550,000 distinct CDR3 sequences in the sample, roughly 23% are singletons; the top ten hold roughly 13%. This specimen was PBMCs, mostly from graft donor cells, taken 360 days after TCRalphabeta/CD19-depleted stem cell transplant. The receptors come from a boy in the first two years of life who had a stem cell transplant for acute myeloid leukemia, so the T cells may come from the graft donor.

The chain couples TRBV10-3 to TRBJ2-3, with 10 bases lining up with TRBD2. CDR3 length: 16 residues. V was pared by 0 bases and J by 4 bases, with 4 bases of the junction left unmatched. Germline lookup yields CDR1 ENHRY and CDR2 SYGVKD. The CDR3 is CAISESSSGGADTQYF. CDR3 DNA sequence: TGTGCCATCAGTGAGTCATCGAGCGGGGGGGCAGATACGCAGTATTTT.

This clonotype was seen only a few times. This sequence joins TRBV20-1 and TRBJ2-1, with D unclear. CDR3 length equals 13 residues. Germline lookup yields CDR1 DFQATT and CDR2 SNEGSKA (reference sequence). V was clipped by 8 bases and J by 4 bases, with 15 bases between them. The CDR3 region is CSWSMSIYNEQFF. The CDR3 nucleotides are TGCAGTTGGAGTATGAGCATATACAATGAGCAGTTCTTC.

The chain couples TRBV11-3 to TRBJ1-2; TRBD1 is a possible D gene (6 bases). V was shortened by 5 bases and J by 8 bases, with 12 bases between the two germline ends. This CDR3 is 12 amino acids long. CDR1 SGHNT and CDR2 YENEEA come from the germline V gene. The CDR3 DNA sequence: TGTGCCAGCAGCGTTAACAGGGCAGGCTACACCTTC. It is translated as CASSVNRAGYTF. Filled out from reference TRBV11-3 and TRBJ1-2, the complete variable domain reads EAGVVQSPRYKIIEKKQPVAFWCNPISGHNTLYWYLQNLGQGPELLIRYENEEAVDDSQLPKDRFSAERLKGVDSTLKIQPAELGDSAVYLCASSVNRAGYTFGSGTRLTVV.

This clonotype was seen more than once but under ten times. The chain is built from TRBV28 and TRBJ2-3; TRBD1 matches at 7 bases. The CDR3 is 14 residues long. Per the germline V gene, CDR1 is MDHEN and CDR2 is SYDVKM. V lost 2 bases to trimming and J lost 6 bases; unmatched junction nucleotides: 5. CDR3 DNA sequence: TGTGCCAGCAGTTTACAGACAGGGCCCGATACGCAGTATTTT. Protein sequence: CASSLQTGPDTQYF.

This chain joins TRBV12-3 or TRBV12-4 and TRBJ2-2; 13 nucleotides line up with TRBD2. The V gene end was trimmed by 8 bases and the J gene end by 5 bases; junction bases not matched to a gene: 17. This CDR3 is 19 amino acids long. As DNA, the CDR3 is TGTGCCAGCTGTCAGCGACTAGCGGGGGGCCCTTCGGGTACCGGGGAGCTGTTTTTT. Its protein is CASCQRLAGGPSGTGELFF.

The chain recombines TRBV25-1 with TRBJ2-3, with 7 bases that match TRBD2. CDR1 and CDR2 (germline): MGHDK, SYGVNS. There are 15 residues in the CDR3. V was pared by 4 bases and J by 1 base, with 5 bases of the junction left unmatched. This CDR3 is CASSARRGGTDTQYF. CDR3 DNA sequence: TGTGCCAGCAGTGCAAGACGGGGGGGCACAGATACGCAGTATTTT. Full variable domain (missing parts from reference TRBV25-1 and TRBJ2-3): EADIYQTPRYLVIGTGKKITLECSQTMGHDKMYWYQQDPGMELHLIHYSYGVNSTEKGDLSSESTVSRIRTEHFPLTLESARPSHTSQYLCASSARRGGTDTQYFGPGTRLTVL.

This clonotype has a handful of counts. The CDR3 DNA reads as TGCAGTGCTAGAGTCTCCGGGACAACCTACGAGCAGTACGTC. Translated: CSARVSGTTYEQYV. The chain is built from TRBV20-1 and TRBJ2-7, with TRBD1 as a possible D gene (6 bases). V gave up 1 base and J gave up 2 bases, with 12 bases separating them. There are 14 residues in the CDR3. Germline-derived CDR1 and CDR2 are DFQATT and SNEGSKA (reference sequence).

This clonotype was recorded a few times. J is TRBJ2-5 and V is TRBV29-1; TRBD2 might be the D (7 bases). Germline V gives CDR1 SQVTM, CDR2 ANQGSEA. This CDR3 spans 14 amino acids. V gave up 2 bases and J gave up 5 bases, with 15 bases separating them. CDR3 loop: CSVEPRGGGETQYF. The CDR3 DNA reads as TGCAGCGTTGAACCTAGGGGGGGAGGCGAGACCCAGTACTTC.

The chain joins TRBV6-1 to TRBJ2-1; 8 bases fit TRBD1. After removal of 6 bases from V and 8 bases from J, the junction contained 9 bases not matched to a gene. The germline V gene encodes CDR1 MNHNS and CDR2 SASEGT. The CDR3 loop spans 14 amino acids. CDR3 amino acids: CASRPGGPGDEQFF. Written as DNA, the CDR3 is TGTGCCAGCAGGCCAGGGGGCCCGGGCGATGAGCAGTTCTTC.

This clonotype was detected ten times or more. The chain has TRBV7-9 and TRBJ2-7; no firm D call. In germline, CDR1 is SEHNR, CDR2 FQNEAQ (reference sequence). The CDR3 is 14 residues long. V shed 1 base and J shed 4 bases, with 11 bases lying between them. The chain's CDR3 is CASSLVPAAYEQYF. In DNA, the CDR3 is TGTGCCAGCAGCTTAGTCCCCGCGGCTTACGAGCAGTACTTC.

This sequence joins TRBV7-9 and TRBJ2-2; D might be TRBD1 (6 bases). The CDR3 contains 16 residues. Germline loops: CDR1 SEHNR, CDR2 FQNEAQ (reference sequence). Between the trimmed V and J ends, which lost 5 bases and 2 bases, there was a span of 15 bases. The CDR3 bases are TGTGCCAGCAGCCGAGGAACAGGGCCTAACACCGGGGAGCTGTTTTTT. It codes for CASSRGTGPNTGELFF.

V gene TRBV20-1 combines with J gene TRBJ1-2; 7 bases fit TRBD1. The V and J ends lost 1 base and 2 bases, in that order; junction bases with no gene match: 7. The CDR3 is 15 amino acids. CDR1 is DFQATT, CDR2 SNEGSKA, per germline (reference sequence). CDR3 bases: TGCAGTGCTAGAGGCCCGACAGGGTTAAACTATGGCTACACCTTC. Translated: CSARGPTGLNYGYTF.

The chain couples TRBV4-3 to TRBJ2-7; D gene unclear. Trimming removed 0 bases from V and 8 bases from J, with 17 bases in between. Germline V gene sequence: CDR1 LGHNA, CDR2 YSLEER. The CDR3 loop spans 15 amino acids. In DNA form, the CDR3 reads TGCGCCAGCAGCCAAGAGGTGACGACCCCTACGCAGCAGTACTTC. This sequence encodes CASSQEVTTPTQQYF.

The J gene is TRBJ1-1, the V gene TRBV28; D may be TRBD1 (5 bases). V was trimmed by 5 bases and J by 2 bases, leaving 18 bases between them. The CDR3 runs to 16 residues. Germline V lookup: CDR1 MDHEN, CDR2 SYDVKM. CDR3 region: CASSPPWVTVNTEAFF. The DNA of the CDR3 is TGTGCCAGCAGTCCCCCGTGGGTGACAGTTAACACTGAAGCTTTCTTT.

V is TRBV3-1 and J is TRBJ2-1; tentatively, D is TRBD1 or TRBD2 (7 bases each). V was cut by 4 bases and J by 2 bases, with 12 bases left in between. The CDR3 contains 15 residues. Per the germline V gene, CDR1 is LGHDT and CDR2 is YNNKEL (reference sequence). The CDR3 nucleotides read TGTGCCAGCAGCCGGGAGGGGGCCCCCTACAATGAGCAGTTCTTC. It codes for CASSREGAPYNEQFF.

The rearrangement joins TRBV12-3 or TRBV12-4 to TRBJ2-1; D ambiguous. Trimming took 5 bases from V and 0 from J, leaving 11 bases between them. The CDR3 has 15 residues. The CDR3 nucleotides read TGTGCCAGCAGTCTACAGTCGAGCTCCTACAATGAGCAGTTCTTC. Its translation: CASSLQSSSYNEQFF.

In its sample, this clonotype was seen many times. The chain recombines TRBV5-1 with TRBJ2-7; D remains ambiguous. Per germline, CDR1 SGHRS and CDR2 YFSETQ. The CDR3 runs 13 residues. V lost 0 bases to trimming and J lost 7 bases, with 11 bases between them. This CDR3 is CASSLVPNREQYV. The CDR3, as DNA: TGCGCCAGCAGCTTGGTTCCAAATCGGGAGCAGTACGTC.

Only a few counts were recorded for this clonotype. The rearrangement joins TRBV27 to TRBJ2-7; 9 bases match TRBD1. V shed 4 bases and J 3 bases; nucleotides not matched to a gene: 7. The CDR3 sequence is 15 residues long. Looked up from germline, CDR1 is MNHEY and CDR2 is SMNVEV (reference sequence). CDR3 residues: CASSSLTGGSYEQYV. The DNA of the CDR3 is TGTGCCAGCAGTTCATTGACAGGGGGTAGCTACGAGCAGTACGTC.

The J gene is TRBJ1-3, the V gene TRBV4-1, with TRBD1 as a possible D gene (5 bases). The CDR3 length is 16 residues. Trimming stripped 2 bases from V and 0 bases from J, with 11 bases between. The V gene's germline CDR1 is MGHRA and CDR2 YSYEKL. DNA of the CDR3: TGCGCCAGCAGCCAAAGGGGCAGTAACTCTGGAAACACCATATATTTT. It codes for CASSQRGSNSGNTIYF.

CDR3 residues: CASSYSRDGSYEQYF. CDR3 nucleotides: TGTGCCAGCAGTTACTCGAGAGATGGAAGCTACGAGCAGTACTTC. V is TRBV6-5 and J is TRBJ2-7; D remains unclear. Trimming pared 0 bases from V and 3 bases from J, leaving 12 bases between. Germline-derived CDR1 and CDR2 are MNHEY and SVGAGI. The CDR3 totals 15 residues.

J is TRBJ1-4 and V is TRBV7-2, with 7 nucleotides matching TRBD1. Trimming took 4 bases from V and 3 from J; bases not matched to a gene: 5. CDR1 is SGHTA and CDR2 is FQGNSA in the germline V gene. CDR3 length: 15 residues. The CDR3 reads CASSSNRGANEKLFF. In nucleotides, the CDR3 is TGTGCCAGCAGCTCCAACAGGGGTGCTAATGAAAAACTGTTTTTT.

In its sample, this clonotype was seen many times. The chain couples TRBV2 to TRBJ2-1; 7 positions match TRBD1. Germline V gives CDR1 SNHLY, CDR2 FYNNEI. CDR3 length: 15 amino acids. V lost 4 bases to trimming and J lost 0 bases; unmatched junction nucleotides: 3. CDR3 sequence: CASSGQGSSYNEQFF. The CDR3 nucleotides read TGTGCCAGCAGTGGACAGGGAAGCTCCTACAATGAGCAGTTCTTC.

This clonotype has more than one count but fewer than ten. The chain links TRBV12-3 or TRBV12-4 to TRBJ2-2; weak D call: TRBD1 (5 bases). Deletions cut 7 bases from V and 3 bases from J, with 15 bases between. The CDR3 runs to 15 residues. This chain's CDR3 is CASTEIRVYTGELFF. The CDR3 DNA is TGTGCCAGCACCGAAATCAGGGTGTACACCGGGGAGCTGTTTTTT.

This sequence joins TRBV30 and TRBJ2-5, with 8 bases fitting TRBD2. The ends lost 1 base at V and 0 bases at J; junction bases unmatched: 7. CDR3 length: 16 amino acids. From germline, CDR1 is GTSNPN and CDR2 SVGIG (reference sequence). The CDR3: CAWSGKKRGYQETQYF. The CDR3 DNA is TGTGCCTGGAGTGGTAAGAAGCGGGGGTACCAAGAGACCCAGTACTTC.

This chain links TRBV12-3 or TRBV12-4 with TRBJ2-7; D uncertain. The ends were cut back, 1 base at V and 9 bases at J, with 13 bases in the middle. The CDR3 runs to 13 residues. The DNA for the CDR3 is TGTGCCAGCAGTTTAGGCCCCCGCAGTGGGCAGTACGTC. As protein: CASSLGPRSGQYV.

This clonotype was seen only a few times. The chain employs TRBV20-1 and TRBJ2-5; the match to TRBD2 covers 11 bases. The CDR3 runs to 16 residues. Germline V gene sequence: CDR1 DFQATT, CDR2 SNEGSKA (reference sequence). With 5 bases clipped from V and 5 bases from J, the junction kept 13 bases outside the gene matches. The CDR3 coding sequence is TGCAGTGCTTGCCCTGTAGCGGGGGGGCCGGGGGAGACCCAGTACTTC. Translating gives CSACPVAGGPGETQYF.